Reported below is one T cell receptor beta chain. This PCR relied on a set of 60 Vbeta primers and 13 Jbeta primers. Profiling relied on immunoSEQ multiplex PCR, and the TCRdb table lists in-frame clones only, not all of them. The sample lists more than 85,000 clones, about 75% seen once, with roughly a tenth in the top ten. The data derive from a study of cytomegalovirus exposure and HLA in healthy donors. Germline V gene sequence: CDR1 SGHDT, CDR2 YYEEEE. The CDR3 runs to 15 residues. The germline V and J ends were trimmed by 4 bases and 0 bases, with 8 bases remaining between them. The sequenced sample consisted of PBMCs. The source of this sequence is a man under 40 in good health and CMV-seropositive. The V call is TRBV5-6, the J call TRBJ2-6; no clear D gene. CDR3 nucleotides: TGTGCCAGCAGCCGGTCCGGCTCTGGGGCCAACGTCCTGACTTTC. Amino acid sequence: CASSRSGSGANVLTF.